This T cell receptor beta chain was recovered during a study of blood T cell repertoires in COVID-19. Study details: Sources were T cells, B-cell-depleted T cells, or PBMCs; the material itself was cDNA or gDNA.

TCRdb's table, derived via immunoSEQ multiplex PCR, lists solely in-frame clones and lacks some. Seen here are 250,000 or so clones, over 80% observed once, and the top ten hold roughly 3%. V shed 6 bases and J shed 5 bases, with 14 bases lying between them. The CDR3 sequence is 15 residues long. The germline V gene encodes CDR1 MDHEN and CDR2 SYDVKM. Recruitment covered about two dozen US areas and drew participants whose ages spanned roughly 18 to 100 years. Participants were placed into cohorts based on the clinical history they reported. Exposed study participants had met a COVID-19 case within 2 weeks before entry.

Sequencing used PBMCs or T cells enriched from blood (not recorded which). V gene TRBV28 combines with J gene TRBJ1-6, with D maybe TRBD1 (6 bases). This TCR derives from a woman aged 40 to 50 who had been exposed to COVID-19. DNA for the CDR3: TGTGCCAGCAGAATCCGACAGGCTAATAATTCACCCCTCCACTTT. Protein: CASRIRQANNSPLHF.